The present TCR beta chain was sequenced within a study of early T cells in non-severe SARS-CoV-2 infection. The germline V gene encodes CDR1 MNHNY and CDR2 SVGAGI (reference sequence). The V gene lost 7 bases and the J gene lost 3 bases, with 13 bases spanning the gap. The CDR3 sequence is 13 residues long. TCRdb reanalysed the 5' RACE reads using MiXCR and keeps one entry per CDR3 protein. The table shows some 50,000 distinct CDR3 sequences, with roughly 10% occurring only once. The sample comprised whole blood. The rearrangement uses TRBV6-6 and TRBJ2-7, with a possible D match to TRBD1 (6 bases). This TCR came from an adult who was a healthcare worker with PCR-confirmed SARS-CoV-2 infection or an uninfected control (not recorded which). The CDR3 loop reads CASTMTGYYEQYF. The CDR3 DNA follows: TGTGCCAGCACTATGACAGGATACTACGAGCAGTACTTC.